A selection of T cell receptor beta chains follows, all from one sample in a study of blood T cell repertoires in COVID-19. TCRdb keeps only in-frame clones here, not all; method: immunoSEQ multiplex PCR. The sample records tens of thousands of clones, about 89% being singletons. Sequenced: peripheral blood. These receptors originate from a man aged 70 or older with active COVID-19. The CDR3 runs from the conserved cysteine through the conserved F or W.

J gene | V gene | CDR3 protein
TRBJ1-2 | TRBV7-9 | CASRGTGVSYGYTF
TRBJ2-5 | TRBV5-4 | CASSLVSGGQETQYF
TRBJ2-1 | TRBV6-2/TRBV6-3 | CASSYSWRGSSYNEQFF
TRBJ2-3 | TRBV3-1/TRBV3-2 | CASSFPGQGTDTQYF
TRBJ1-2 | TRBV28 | CASRSPGQGNYGYTF
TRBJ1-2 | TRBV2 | CANSRYRGQEGYTF
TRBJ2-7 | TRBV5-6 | CASSIFGGAINEQYF
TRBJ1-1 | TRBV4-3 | CASSQELDGAVAFF
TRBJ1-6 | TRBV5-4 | CASSLGRGGNSPLHF
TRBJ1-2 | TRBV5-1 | CASSPLAGSGYTF
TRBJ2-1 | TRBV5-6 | CASSLPYPGSLINEQFF
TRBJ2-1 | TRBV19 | CASSKQAGSNEQFF
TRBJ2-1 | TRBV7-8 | CASSSRLAGGNYNEQFF
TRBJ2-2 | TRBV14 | CASSQESSPRELFF
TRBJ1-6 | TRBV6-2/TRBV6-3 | CASSYQAVGQGNSPLHF
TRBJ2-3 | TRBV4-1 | CASSLRGGLAGRGTDTQYF
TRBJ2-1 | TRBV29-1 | CSVESGDEQFF